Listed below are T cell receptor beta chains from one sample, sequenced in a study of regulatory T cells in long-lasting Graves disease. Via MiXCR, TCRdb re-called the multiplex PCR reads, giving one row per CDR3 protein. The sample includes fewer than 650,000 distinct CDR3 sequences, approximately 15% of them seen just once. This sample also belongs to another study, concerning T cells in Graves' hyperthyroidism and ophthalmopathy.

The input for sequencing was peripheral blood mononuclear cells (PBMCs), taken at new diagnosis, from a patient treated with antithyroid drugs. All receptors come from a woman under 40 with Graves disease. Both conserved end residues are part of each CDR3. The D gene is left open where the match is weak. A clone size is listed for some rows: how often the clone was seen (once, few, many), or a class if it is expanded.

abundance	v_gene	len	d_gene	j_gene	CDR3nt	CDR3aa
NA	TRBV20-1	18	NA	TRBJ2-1	TGCAGTGCTAGAGTGGTGGACGACATGGGGGGCACGACCGATGAGCAGTTCTTC	CSARVVDDMGGTTDEQFF
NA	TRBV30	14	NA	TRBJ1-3	TGTGCCTGGAGTGTAATTTCCTCTGGAAACACCATATATTTT	CAWSVISSGNTIYF
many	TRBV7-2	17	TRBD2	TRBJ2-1	TGTGCCAGCAGCTTAGTTTCTTCGACTAGCGGAAACAATGAGCAGTTCTTC	CASSLVSSTSGNNEQFF
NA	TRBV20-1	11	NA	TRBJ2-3	TGCAGTGCTCCAAGGACAGATACGCAGTATTTT	CSAPRTDTQYF
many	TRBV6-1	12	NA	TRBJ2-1	TGTGCCAGCAGCGCGGCCGGTAATGAGCAGTTCTTC	CASSAAGNEQFF
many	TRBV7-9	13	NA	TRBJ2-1	TGTGCCAGCAGCTCAGGGACTGGCATCGGGCAGTTCTTC	CASSSGTGIGQFF
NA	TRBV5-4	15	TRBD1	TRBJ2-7	TGTGCCAGCAGCTTTGGACAGGGACTTAGCAACGAGCAGTACTTC	CASSFGQGLSNEQYF
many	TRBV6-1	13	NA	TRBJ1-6	TGTGCCAGCAGTCGGGACTGGGGTTCACCCCTCCACTTT	CASSRDWGSPLHF
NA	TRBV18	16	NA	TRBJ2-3	TGTGCCAGCTCACAACAGACAGGAACTAGCACAGATACGCAGTATTTT	CASSQQTGTSTDTQYF
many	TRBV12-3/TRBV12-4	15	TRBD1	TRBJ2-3	TGTGCCAGCAGTCCCTACGGGACAGACACAGATACGCAGTATTTT	CASSPYGTDTDTQYF
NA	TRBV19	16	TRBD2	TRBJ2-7	TGTGCCAGTAGTATAGGTCACGGACTAGCGACCGACGAGCAGTACTTC	CASSIGHGLATDEQYF
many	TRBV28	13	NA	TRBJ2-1	TGTGCCAGCAGTCGATCCGATCGTGTGGGGCAGTTCTTC	CASSRSDRVGQFF
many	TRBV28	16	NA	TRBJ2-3	TGTGCCAGCAGCAATCTTGGGGGGGGGGCACCAGATACGCAGTATTTT	CASSNLGGGAPDTQYF
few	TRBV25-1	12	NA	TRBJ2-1	TGTGCCAGCAGGGACTCGCGGGTTGAGCAGTTCTTC	CASRDSRVEQFF
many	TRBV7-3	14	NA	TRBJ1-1	TGTGCCAGCTCACCAGGACACCTGAACACTGAAGCTTTCTTT	CASSPGHLNTEAFF
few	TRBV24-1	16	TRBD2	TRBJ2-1	TGTGCCACCGGACTACCGGGACTAGCGGGAGTTAATGAGCAGTTCTTC	CATGLPGLAGVNEQFF
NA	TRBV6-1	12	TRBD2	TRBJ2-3	TGTGCCAGCACCGACGGGGGGTATACGCAGTATTTT	CASTDGGYTQYF
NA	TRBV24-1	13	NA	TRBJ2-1	TGTGCCACCAGGGGAAAGGTGGGCAATGAGCAGTTCTTC	CATRGKVGNEQFF
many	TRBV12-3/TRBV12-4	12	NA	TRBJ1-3	TGTGCCAGCAGTTTTCGGCGGAACACCATATATTTT	CASSFRRNTIYF
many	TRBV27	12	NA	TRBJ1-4	TGTGCCAGCAAGGGACATGGAGAAAAACTGTTTTTT	CASKGHGEKLFF
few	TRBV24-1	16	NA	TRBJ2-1	TGTGCCACCAGTGATTTGAGGACAGCGAACTACAATGAGCAGTTCTTC	CATSDLRTANYNEQFF
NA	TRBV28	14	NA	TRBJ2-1	TGTGCCAGCCGCGCGGTGGGATCCTACAATGAGCAGTTCTTC	CASRAVGSYNEQFF
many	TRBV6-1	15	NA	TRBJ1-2	TGTGCCAGCAGCTTATCCGGGGGGGGCTGGTATGGCTACACCTTC	CASSLSGGGWYGYTF
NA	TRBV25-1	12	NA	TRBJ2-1	TGTGCCAGCACCAGCTGGTTGGACATTCAGTTCTTC	CASTSWLDIQFF